This TCR beta chain was captured in a study of cytomegalovirus exposure and HLA in healthy donors. Findings and limits, study-wide: Further analysis was carried out later, and it showed several of the most significant clusters appearing linked to common viral pathogens.

This CDR3 comprises 15 residues. Germline loops: CDR1 KGHSH, CDR2 LQKENI. J gave up 11 bases and V 3 bases, and 10 bases lay outside the gene matches. As to this clone: As yet, its antigen is unknown.

Primers: 60 Vbeta forward and 13 Jbeta reverse. Sequencing was performed with immunoSEQ multiplex PCR; in TCRdb, only in-frame clones are kept and a portion is missing. The sample lists roughly 180,000 clones, less than 85% occurring once. This sequence originates from a man between 18 and 29 years old in good health and CMV-seronegative. Sequencing was performed on PBMCs. The chain couples TRBV18 to TRBJ1-2; 12 bases fit TRBD1. The CDR3: CASSPEGQGALWYTF. The CDR3 DNA is TGTGCCAGCTCACCCGAGGGACAGGGGGCATTGTGGTACACCTTC.